This is a list of T cell receptor beta chains from one sample in a study of CD8 T cells in ankylosing spondylitis. TCRdb itself ran the 5' RACE reads through MiXCR, one entry per CDR3 protein. Seen here are roughly 450,000 distinct CDR3 sequences, roughly a quarter observed once, and the top ten hold about 0.9%. Sequencing was done on a sample of blood, either unsorted or a sorted T cell fraction (not recorded which). The receptors were gathered from a male donor with ankylosing spondylitis. Both conserved end residues are part of each CDR3. The D gene is left open where the match is weak. Clone size is stated in some rows and not others, as once, few, many or a class when expanded.

size	D	V	J	CDR3	DNA
NA	TRBD2	TRBV5-1	TRBJ2-1	CASGGLALNEQFF	TGCGCCAGCGGGGGACTAGCCCTCAATGAGCAGTTCTTC
NA	NA	TRBV4-1	TRBJ1-1	CASSPTGGGRTEAFF	TGCGCCAGCAGCCCTACGGGGGGGGGCCGTACTGAAGCTTTCTTT
NA	NA	TRBV20-1	TRBJ2-1	CSASSPRGTYNEQFF	TGCAGTGCTTCCTCACCCCGCGGAACTTACAATGAGCAGTTCTTC
NA	NA	TRBV5-5	TRBJ1-4	CASSFGSGGAELFF	TGTGCCAGCAGCTTTGGAAGTGGGGGGGCTGAACTGTTTTTT
few	TRBD1	TRBV28	TRBJ2-2	CASRTDRGQGTGELFF	TGTGCCAGCAGAACAGACAGGGGGCAAGGCACCGGGGAGCTGTTTTTT
NA	NA	TRBV7-2	TRBJ2-1	CASSLALDEQFF	TGTGCCAGCAGCTTAGCGCTGGATGAGCAGTTCTTC
NA	NA	TRBV5-1	TRBJ1-1	CASSLAGVGDTEAFF	TGCGCCAGCAGCTTGGCGGGGGTAGGGGACACTGAAGCTTTCTTT
NA	NA	TRBV7-2	TRBJ1-5	CASSPGGTNNQPQHF	TGTGCCAGCAGCCCCGGCGGGACAAACAATCAGCCCCAGCATTTT
few	NA	TRBV6-2/TRBV6-3	TRBJ2-1	CASSPKYGASYNEQFF	TGTGCCAGCAGTCCCAAATACGGGGCCTCCTACAATGAGCAGTTCTTC
NA	NA	TRBV6-4	TRBJ2-1	CASSDSATPRLVEQFF	TGTGCCAGCAGTGACTCCGCGACTCCCAGACTCGTTGAGCAGTTCTTC
NA	NA	TRBV24-1	TRBJ1-1	CATSDLNGGAEAFF	TGTGCCACCAGTGATTTAAACGGAGGGGCTGAAGCTTTCTTT
NA	NA	TRBV11-3	TRBJ2-2	CASSLDGLNTGELFF	TGTGCCAGCAGCTTAGACGGGCTCAACACCGGGGAGCTGTTTTTT
few	TRBD2	TRBV12-5	TRBJ2-2	CASGPGTSAFNTGELFF	TGTGCTAGTGGCCCCGGGACTAGCGCATTTAACACCGGGGAGCTGTTTTTT
once	NA	TRBV3-1	TRBJ1-3	CASSPSRGNTIYF	TGTGCCAGCAGCCCGAGTCGGGGAAACACCATATATTTT
NA	NA	TRBV4-1	TRBJ2-3	CASSQGDSGKVDTQYF	TGCGCCAGCAGCCAAGGGGACAGCGGGAAGGTAGATACGCAGTATTTT